Shown below are 29 T cell receptor beta chains from a single sample sequenced in a study of Graves' ophthalmopathy and Graves' hyperthyroidism. TCR beta CDR3 amplification used RNA transcripts. Investigators did first-round RT-PCR with HTBI primers, then second-round multiplex PCR. TCRdb re-derived calls from the multiplex PCR reads in MiXCR, one entry per CDR3 protein. The repertoire includes under 350,000 distinct CDR3 sequences, roughly a sixth of them detected once, and more than 9% sits in the top ten. Sequenced: peripheral blood. These receptors were collected from an adult man with Graves' ophthalmopathy.

The chain recombines TRBV7-2 with TRBJ1-2; 10 nucleotides line up with TRBD1. This CDR3 has 15 amino acids. CDR1 is SGHTA, CDR2 FQGNSA, per germline. Germline trimming cut 6 bases from V and 4 bases from J; bases unmatched to any gene: 8. In DNA, the CDR3 is TGTGCCAGCAGTCAAACCCGGGACAGGGGCTATGGCTACACCTTC. Translation: CASSQTRDRGYGYTF.

The table lists this clonotype with many counts. The V gene is TRBV11-2, the J gene TRBJ2-5; tentative D call: TRBD2 (6 bases). The V gene's germline CDR1 is SGHAT and CDR2 FQNNGV. The V end was cut by 3 bases, the J end by 7 bases, with 18 bases between. This CDR3 comprises 15 residues. The CDR3 DNA is TGTGCCAGCAGCTTTCCTCTAGCGTTAGACGGGACCCAGTACTTC. Translating gives CASSFPLALDGTQYF.

The chain links TRBV19 to TRBJ1-2; no clear D gene. Trimming took off 7 bases at V and 4 bases at J, with 22 bases between the two ends. Germline loops: CDR1 LNHDA, CDR2 SQIVND (reference sequence). The CDR3 has 16 amino acids. CDR3 sequence: CASTSLASFYSYGYTF. In DNA, the CDR3 is TGTGCCAGTACTTCCCTTGCGTCCTTCTACTCCTATGGCTACACCTTC.

This clonotype has at least ten counts. V gene TRBV28 combines with J gene TRBJ2-4, with D perhaps being TRBD1 or TRBD2 (5 bases each). V dropped 6 bases and J dropped 1 base, with 22 bases sitting between them. Germline loops: CDR1 MDHEN, CDR2 SYDVKM. There are 18 residues in the CDR3. CDR3 amino acids: CASSPPPGWGSAKNIQYF. CDR3 nucleotide sequence: TGTGCCAGCAGCCCGCCGCCGGGTTGGGGGTCGGCCAAAAACATTCAGTACTTC.

This clonotype showed up many times. The chain links TRBV6-5 to TRBJ1-2; 9 bases align to TRBD1. The V segment lost 4 bases and the J segment 7 bases; nucleotides outside the gene matches: 10. Germline CDR1 and CDR2: MNHEY and SVGAGI. This CDR3 has 15 amino acids. Written as DNA, the CDR3 is TGTGCCAGCAGTTTCCAAAGTGGACAGGGGTGTGGCTACACCTTC. As protein: CASSFQSGQGCGYTF.

This clonotype has at least ten counts. V gene TRBV20-1 combines with J gene TRBJ1-6; perhaps TRBD1 as D (5 bases). The germline V and J ends were trimmed by 5 bases and 2 bases, with 7 bases remaining between them. CDR3 length: 13 residues. Germline CDR1 is DFQATT and CDR2 is SNEGSKA (reference sequence). CDR3 DNA: TGCAGTGCTCTGGACACCTATAATTCACCCCTCCACTTT. Residues: CSALDTYNSPLHF.

This clonotype was seen repeatedly, ten times or more. A much larger clone sits a single nucleotide away, making a read error possible. Since no conserved phenylalanine or tryptophan closes the CDR3, a read error is the likely cause. This rearrangement joins TRBV6-1 to TRBJ1-2; 7 bases agree with TRBD1. The CDR3 loop spans 15 amino acids. CDR1 and CDR2 (germline): MNHNS, SASEGT. The V and J ends lost 4 bases and 2 bases, in that order; junction bases with no gene match: 7. The CDR3 DNA reads as TGTGCCAGCAGTGCAGGGACAGTTTCGAACTATGGCTACACCTTA. Translation: CASSAGTVSNYGYTL.

This clonotype occurred many times. The rearrangement links TRBV7-8 to TRBJ1-3; 9 bases agree with TRBD1. The CDR3 spans 16 residues. The ends lost 5 bases at V and 2 bases at J; junction bases unmatched: 7. Per the germline V gene, CDR1 is SGHVS and CDR2 is FQNEAQ. CDR3 sequence reads: CASSKIDRGTGNTIYF. The CDR3 DNA is TGTGCCAGCAGCAAGATCGACAGGGGGACTGGAAACACCATATATTTT.

The chain combines TRBV12-3 or TRBV12-4 with TRBJ1-5; 9 bases line up with TRBD1. The CDR3 is 14 amino acids. V shed 6 bases and J 7 bases; nucleotides not matched to a gene: 7. CDR3 sequence reads: CASSLGTGKQPQHF. The CDR3 region has the DNA TGTGCCAGCAGCCTCGGGACAGGGAAACAGCCCCAGCATTTT.

This rearrangement joins TRBV24-1 to TRBJ1-1, with D possibly TRBD1 on 5 matching bases. This CDR3 is 13 amino acids long. Trimming pared 9 bases from V and 5 bases from J, leaving 15 bases between. From germline, CDR1 is KGHDR and CDR2 SFDVKD. DNA for the CDR3: TGTGCCACCTCCTTCGGGGGGGGGACTGAAGCTTTCTTT. The encoded protein is CATSFGGGTEAFF.

This clonotype was seen many times. The chain combines TRBV24-1 with TRBJ1-1; 8 nucleotides align to TRBD1. V dropped 6 bases and J dropped 1; count of bases not matched to a gene: 3. The length of the CDR3 is 14 residues. CDR1 KGHDR and CDR2 SFDVKD come from the germline V gene. The CDR3 nucleotides read TGTGCCACCAGTACGGGGACAGGGAACACTGAAGCTTTCTTT. Protein product: CATSTGTGNTEAFF.

This clonotype was found many times. The genes are TRBV20-1 and TRBJ2-5; 7 bases fit TRBD2. Germline loops: CDR1 DFQATT, CDR2 SNEGSKA (reference sequence). V gave up 1 base and J gave up 5 bases; unmatched junction bases: 4. This CDR3 comprises 13 residues. The CDR3 nucleotides are TGCAGTGCTAGAGTGACTAGCCCCGAGACCCAGTACTTC. As protein: CSARVTSPETQYF.

This clonotype was counted many times. The chain is built from TRBV13 and TRBJ2-5; tentative D call: TRBD2 (5 bases). The germline CDR1 and CDR2 sequences are PRHDT and FYEKMQ (reference sequence). V gave up 1 base and J gave up 5 bases, with 11 bases separating them. This CDR3 region has 14 residues. The DNA for the CDR3 is TGTGCCAGCAGCTTAGAGAGGGCTCTGGAGACCCAGTACTTC. Translating gives CASSLERALETQYF.

This chain connects TRBV3-1 to TRBJ1-1; D gene unclear. CDR3 size: 15 residues. V lost 4 bases, J lost 2 bases, and 14 bases lay in between. Per germline, CDR1 LGHDT and CDR2 YNNKEL (reference sequence). The CDR3: CASSPPPGRNTEAFF. As DNA, the CDR3 is TGTGCCAGCAGCCCCCCCCCGGGTCGAAACACTGAAGCTTTCTTT.

At least ten counts were recorded for this clonotype. J is TRBJ2-2 and V is TRBV12-3 or TRBV12-4, with a weak D call TRBD1 (6 bases). The CDR3 loop spans 16 amino acids. V lost 6 bases, J lost 4 bases, and 18 bases lay in between. The chain's CDR3 is CASRQDRRRLTGELFF. Written as DNA, the CDR3 is TGTGCCAGCAGACAAGACAGGCGACGACTCACCGGGGAGCTGTTTTTT.

V gene TRBV2 combines with J gene TRBJ2-7; the D call may be TRBD1 or TRBD2 (5 bases each). Germline values: CDR1 SNHLY, CDR2 FYNNEI. The CDR3 runs 13 residues. Trimming pared 11 bases from V and 2 bases from J, leaving 16 bases between. DNA of the CDR3: TGTGCCGCCCGAGGGGACGGGACCTACGAGCAGTACTTC. This codes for CAARGDGTYEQYF.

This clonotype was counted ten times or more. The CDR3 nucleotides read TGTGCCAGCACAGACACGCGGGCTGGAAACACCATATATTTT. It yields the protein CASTDTRAGNTIYF. The J gene is TRBJ1-3, the V gene TRBV27, with D uncertain. The germline V gene has CDR1 MNHEY and CDR2 SMNVEV (reference sequence). Trimming pared 7 bases from V and 2 bases from J, leaving 12 bases between. The CDR3 has 14 residues.

This clonotype was counted many times. The chain employs TRBV7-2 and TRBJ2-5, with 10 bases that match TRBD2. CDR1 and CDR2 (germline): SGHTA, FQGNSA. The J segment lost 2 bases and the V segment lost 1 base, leaving 1 base of the junction unmatched. The CDR3 spans 15 residues. The chain's CDR3 is CASSLETSGQETQYF. The CDR3 nucleotides read TGTGCCAGCAGCTTAGAGACTAGCGGGCAAGAGACCCAGTACTTC.

This clonotype has ten or more counts. The chain employs TRBV7-3 and TRBJ2-5, with 11 bases matching TRBD1. CDR1 is SGHTA and CDR2 is FQGTGA in the germline V gene. This CDR3 has 15 residues. The V segment lost 1 base and the J segment 4 bases; nucleotides outside the gene matches: 2. CDR3 loop: CASSLMGQGVETQYF. The CDR3 nucleotides are TGTGCCAGCAGCTTAATGGGACAGGGGGTAGAGACCCAGTACTTC.

This clonotype was recorded many times. This chain joins TRBV20-1 and TRBJ2-2, with D possibly being TRBD2 (6 bases). Looked up from germline, CDR1 is DFQATT and CDR2 is SNEGSKA (reference sequence). Trimming removed 4 bases at V and 0 bases at J, with 15 bases between. The CDR3 runs to 16 residues. This CDR3 is CSATNAGRANTGELFF. The DNA for the CDR3 is TGCAGTGCTACCAACGCGGGACGCGCGAACACCGGGGAGCTGTTTTTT.

As regards this clonotype: A junction boundary mismatches the germline segment, possibly from a read error. This chain joins TRBV27 and TRBJ1-2; D may be TRBD1 (5 bases). The CDR3 covers 13 residues. Germline V CDR1 and CDR2: MNHEY, SMNVEV (reference sequence). The chain's CDR3 is CASSLSQGYGYTF. Written as DNA, the CDR3 is TGTGCCAGCAGCTTATCCCAGGGTTATGGCTACACCTTC.

This clonotype was seen ten or more times. This chain uses TRBV11-2 with TRBJ2-5; D is unresolved. CDR1 SGHAT and CDR2 FQNNGV come from the germline V gene. The CDR3 totals 11 residues. V lost 10 bases, J lost 2 bases, and 8 bases lay in between. In nucleotides, the CDR3 is TGTGCCACCGGCGCGCAAGAGACCCAGTACTTC. Translation: CATGAQETQYF. Looking up the rest from reference TRBV11-2 and TRBJ2-5 gives the full variable domain: EAGVAQSPRYKIIEKRQSVAFWCNPISGHATLYWYQQILGQGPKLLIQFQNNGVVDDSQLPKDRFSAERLKGVDSTLKIQPAKLEDSAVYLCATGAQETQYFGPGTRLLVL.

This clonotype has at least ten counts. The chain couples TRBV5-1 to TRBJ2-5; D might be TRBD1 (6 bases). This CDR3 has 15 amino acids. The germline gives CDR1 SGHRS, CDR2 YFSETQ. The V end lost 0 bases, the J end lost 2 bases, and 11 bases lay between the germline ends. CDR3 region: CASSLGGTPQETQYF. The DNA for the CDR3 is TGCGCCAGCAGCTTGGGGGGGACACCACAAGAGACCCAGTACTTC.

In this sample, this clonotype turned up many times. The chain joins TRBV15 to TRBJ1-1; 7 nucleotides line up with TRBD1. The CDR3 totals 16 residues. J lost 9 bases, V lost 2 bases, and 15 bases had no gene match. Germline-derived CDR1 and CDR2 are LNHNV and YYDKDF (reference sequence). Here the CDR3 reads CATSRSRTGASPKAFF. The DNA of the CDR3 is TGTGCCACCAGCAGATCACGGACAGGCGCCAGCCCAAAAGCTTTCTTT.

This clonotype was detected ten times or more. The rearrangement uses TRBV11-2 and TRBJ2-6; D ambiguous. Germline loops: CDR1 SGHAT, CDR2 FQNNGV. V lost 5 bases and J 0 bases, leaving 17 bases between the germline ends. There are 18 residues in the CDR3. CDR3 protein: CASSPLLPKRSGANVLTF. The CDR3 DNA follows: TGTGCCAGCAGCCCCCTCCTCCCTAAACGCTCTGGGGCCAACGTCCTGACTTTC.

The V call is TRBV2, the J call TRBJ2-7, with no clear D. With 5 bases removed from V and 4 bases from J, the gap between germline ends came to 9 bases. CDR1 is SNHLY and CDR2 is FYNNEI in the germline V gene. The CDR3 is made up of 12 amino acids. CDR3: CASSPTFYEQYF. In nucleotides, the CDR3 is TGTGCCAGCAGTCCGACCTTTTACGAGCAGTACTTC.

This clonotype occurred many times. The chain uses TRBV9 and TRBJ1-5; D gene uncertain. Trimming took off 0 bases at V and 3 bases at J, with 10 bases between the two ends. From germline, CDR1 is SGDLS and CDR2 YYNGEE. The CDR3 is 15 amino acids. The CDR3 DNA reads TGTGCCAGCAGCGTAGGGGGAAACTTCAATCAGCCCCAGCATTTT. This codes for CASSVGGNFNQPQHF.

The V call is TRBV6-1, the J call TRBJ2-7, with a possible D match to TRBD2 (6 bases). V lost 6 bases to trimming and J lost 4 bases, with 19 bases between them. This CDR3 has 15 amino acids. Germline V gene sequence: CDR1 MNHNS, CDR2 SASEGT. The CDR3 loop is CASRPTGTDFYEQYF. Written as DNA, the CDR3 is TGTGCCAGCAGACCCACCGGGACTGACTTTTACGAGCAGTACTTC.

Many counts were recorded for this clonotype. The chain combines TRBV7-2 with TRBJ1-5; D not certain. The CDR3 covers 16 residues. Germline V gives CDR1 SGHTA, CDR2 FQGNSA. V dropped 0 bases and J dropped 4 bases, with 13 bases sitting between them. The CDR3 DNA follows: TGTGCCAGCAGCTTAGCTGGCAGGATACTAAATCAGCCCCAGCATTTT. The encoded protein is CASSLAGRILNQPQHF.